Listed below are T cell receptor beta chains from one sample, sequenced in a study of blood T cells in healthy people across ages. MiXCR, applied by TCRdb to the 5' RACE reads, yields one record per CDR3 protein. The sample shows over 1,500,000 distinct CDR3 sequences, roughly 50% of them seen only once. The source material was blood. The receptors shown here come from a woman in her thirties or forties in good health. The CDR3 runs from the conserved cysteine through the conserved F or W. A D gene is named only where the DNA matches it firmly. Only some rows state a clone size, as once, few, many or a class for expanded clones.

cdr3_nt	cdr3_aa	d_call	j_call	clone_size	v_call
TGTGCCAGCAGCTTAGCGCTAGGCGGGGATGGCTACACCTTC	CASSLALGGDGYTF	-	TRBJ1-2	once	TRBV11-1
TGCAGTGCTATCTTGGGGAGTAGGAGCACAGATACGCAGTATTTT	CSAILGSRSTDTQYF	-	TRBJ2-3	-	TRBV20-1
TGCGCCAGCAGCCAAGAAGGGACCTACAATGAGCAGTTCTTC	CASSQEGTYNEQFF	-	TRBJ2-1	few	TRBV4-3
TGCGCCAGCAGCCAATATATCGGGACGGGTGGCTCTGGGGCCAACGTCCTGACTTTC	CASSQYIGTGGSGANVLTF	-	TRBJ2-6	few	TRBV4-3
TGTGCCATCAGTGAGACTACTACAGGGTTTACGGCCGAGCAGTACTTC	CAISETTTGFTAEQYF	-	TRBJ2-7	-	TRBV10-3
TGTGCCAACTCACAAGGGCCCGACCCATACAATGAGCAGTACTTC	CANSQGPDPYNEQYF	-	TRBJ2-7	-	TRBV10-3
TGTGCCAGCATCCCGGACAGATACAATCAGCCCCAGCATTTT	CASIPDRYNQPQHF	-	TRBJ1-5	once	TRBV28
TGTGCCAGCAGTTTAAAACTAAGCTCCTACGAGCAGTACTTC	CASSLKLSSYEQYF	-	TRBJ2-7	-	TRBV28
TGCAGTGCTAGAGATAGGCCCTCCAGACCGAACAATGAGCAGTTCTTC	CSARDRPSRPNNEQFF	-	TRBJ2-1	-	TRBV20-1
TGTGCCAGCAGCCCCCAGAGCGGGGGGGACAATGAGCAGTTCTTC	CASSPQSGGDNEQFF	TRBD2	TRBJ2-1	-	TRBV4-2
TGCAGTGCTAGAGATACGACTAGCGGACACGAGCAGTACTTC	CSARDTTSGHEQYF	TRBD2	TRBJ2-7	-	TRBV20-1
TGCAGTGCTAGCAGGCCGGGACAGGGGGATTCACCCCTCCACTTT	CSASRPGQGDSPLHF	TRBD1	TRBJ1-6	few	TRBV20-1
TGCAGTGCTCGCCCCACAGGGGGGGGGTTCTACGAGCAGTACTTC	CSARPTGGGFYEQYF	-	TRBJ2-7	-	TRBV20-1
TGTGCCAGCAGTTTTGGAACTGTCCACCAAGAGACCCAGTACTTC	CASSFGTVHQETQYF	-	TRBJ2-5	few	TRBV12-3/TRBV12-4
TGCAGTGCTAGAGCGGTTAGCGGGGGAACTAGCACAGATACGCAGTATTTT	CSARAVSGGTSTDTQYF	TRBD2	TRBJ2-3	-	TRBV20-1
TGCGCCAGCAGCCCAGATCCAGGGAGGGGGCAGTTCTTC	CASSPDPGRGQFF	TRBD2	TRBJ2-1	-	TRBV5-1
TGTGCCAGCAGTTACCGCCTCCTCACAGGCTACACCTTC	CASSYRLLTGYTF	-	TRBJ1-2	-	TRBV6-5
TGTGCCATCAGCCCCGGACTAGCGGTGGAGACCCAGTTCTTC	CAISPGLAVETQFF	TRBD2	TRBJ2-1	-	TRBV10-3
TGCAGTGTGGACAGGGTCGGCAATCAGCCCCAGCATTTT	CSVDRVGNQPQHF	TRBD1	TRBJ1-5	-	TRBV20-1
TGCGCCAGCAGCCAAGATACTCTTACCAGCACAGATACGCAGTATTTT	CASSQDTLTSTDTQYF	-	TRBJ2-3	-	TRBV4-3
TGTGCCAGCAGCTTAAGTTACAGGGTGCCGAGCTCCTACGAGCAGTACTTC	CASSLSYRVPSSYEQYF	-	TRBJ2-7	once	TRBV7-3
TGTGCCAGCAGTTACTCGAAGGACACCGGCTCCTACAATGAGCAGTTCTTC	CASSYSKDTGSYNEQFF	-	TRBJ2-1	-	TRBV6-2/TRBV6-3
TGTGCCAGCAGCCGGGACAGGGTAGGGGATCAGCCCCAGCATTTT	CASSRDRVGDQPQHF	TRBD1	TRBJ1-5	few	TRBV11-1
TGTGCCAGCAGTAACCGTGGACAGGGGGCGTCCTATGGCTACACCTTC	CASSNRGQGASYGYTF	TRBD1	TRBJ1-2	-	TRBV6-6
TGTGCCAGCAGCTTACCCCAGGGAGAGGGAGAAGAGACCCAGTACTTC	CASSLPQGEGEETQYF	-	TRBJ2-5	-	TRBV7-9
TGTGCCAGCAGTCTCACGACACAGAACACTGAAGCTTTCTTT	CASSLTTQNTEAFF	-	TRBJ1-1	-	TRBV7-3
TGCAGCGTCACAGGACTAAGAGGCGAGACCCAGTACTTC	CSVTGLRGETQYF	-	TRBJ2-5	-	TRBV29-1
TGCGCCAGCAGCCAAGGCGGGCAGGGCTCACCCCTCCACTTT	CASSQGGQGSPLHF	-	TRBJ1-6	-	TRBV4-3
TGTGCCATCAGTGACGGGACTACTAACACAGATACGCAGTATTTT	CAISDGTTNTDTQYF	TRBD2	TRBJ2-3	few	TRBV10-3
TGCGCCAGCAGCTCGGCGGTTGGGGGCGCGGGGAATGAGCAGTTCTTC	CASSSAVGGAGNEQFF	-	TRBJ2-1	-	TRBV5-1
TGTGCCAGCAGCTCTCGGGGGGGCGTTCAAGAGACCCAGTACTTC	CASSSRGGVQETQYF	TRBD2	TRBJ2-5	-	TRBV7-3
TGTGCCAGCAGCCCCCGGACTAGCGGGGGTCACGAGGCAGATACGCAGTATTTT	CASSPRTSGGHEADTQYF	TRBD2	TRBJ2-3	few	TRBV11-2
TGTGCCAGCAGCCTCGCCGGAGGAGAGCAGTACTTC	CASSLAGGEQYF	-	TRBJ2-7	many	TRBV5-1
TGCGCCAGCAGCTTGGAGCGGGGGGGTGAAGTGAACACTGAAGCTTTCTTT	CASSLERGGEVNTEAFF	-	TRBJ1-1	many	TRBV5-1
TGCGCCAGCAGCCAAGGACAGGAAAGAGGCTACGAGCAGTACTTC	CASSQGQERGYEQYF	-	TRBJ2-7	-	TRBV4-3
TGTGCCAGCAGCGGGCTCGTTTCCTACGAGCAGTACTTC	CASSGLVSYEQYF	-	TRBJ2-7	few	TRBV11-2
TGCAGCGTTGATTTGGTAGCGGGGGTCACAGATACGCAGTATTTT	CSVDLVAGVTDTQYF	TRBD2	TRBJ2-3	-	TRBV29-1
TGTGCCAGCAGCTATGACAGGGTAGCAACTAATGAAAAACTGTTTTTT	CASSYDRVATNEKLFF	TRBD1	TRBJ1-4	few	TRBV12-3/TRBV12-4
TGTGCCAGCAGTCTAGCCTCCGGGACTAGCGGGGGGCAGCCAGATACGCAGTATTTT	CASSLASGTSGGQPDTQYF	TRBD2	TRBJ2-3	few	TRBV7-2
TGTGCCAGCAGCGTAGGGAGTGGGAATGAGCAGTACTTC	CASSVGSGNEQYF	-	TRBJ2-7	-	TRBV9
TGTGCCAGCAGCCCCCCGGAGCGGGGGGAATCCTACGAGCAGTACTTC	CASSPPERGESYEQYF	TRBD2	TRBJ2-7	-	TRBV13
TGTGCCAGCAGCGTCAGACAGACTAGCAATCAGCCCCAGCATTTT	CASSVRQTSNQPQHF	-	TRBJ1-5	-	TRBV6-6
TGTGCCAGCAGCCAGCCGACAGGGGGTTACTATGGCTACACCTTC	CASSQPTGGYYGYTF	TRBD1	TRBJ1-2	-	TRBV3-1
TGTGCCATCGGCCGGGACTCGAATGAGCAGTTCTTC	CAIGRDSNEQFF	-	TRBJ2-1	-	TRBV10-3
TGCGCCAGCAGCCAAGGGGTTAGCGGGGCTGCCAAAAACATTCAGTACTTC	CASSQGVSGAAKNIQYF	TRBD2	TRBJ2-4	few	TRBV4-3
TGTGCCAGCAGGGGGACAGGGAGATACGAGCAGTACTTC	CASRGTGRYEQYF	TRBD1	TRBJ2-7	-	TRBV6-2/TRBV6-3
TGTGCCAGCAGTTTATCCCATACTTACGGGGGCCCTCTCTACAATGAGCAGTTCTTC	CASSLSHTYGGPLYNEQFF	-	TRBJ2-1	-	TRBV27
TGCAGTGCTAGAGGACCTGACAGGGGAGGTCAGCCCCAGCATTTT	CSARGPDRGGQPQHF	TRBD1	TRBJ1-5	few	TRBV20-1
TGTGCCAGCAGCAACCACCGACCGGGACAGGGGAACTATGGCTACACCTTC	CASSNHRPGQGNYGYTF	TRBD1	TRBJ1-2	-	TRBV5-5
TGTGCCAGCAGCGTAGCCCAGCGGGGGGAAGAGACCCAGTACTTC	CASSVAQRGEETQYF	TRBD2	TRBJ2-5	-	TRBV9
TGTGCCAGCAGTGTGGAACAGGATTATAGCAGTCAGCCCCAGCATTTT	CASSVEQDYSSQPQHF	-	TRBJ1-5	-	TRBV12-3/TRBV12-4
TGTGCCAGCAGCCGATATATCAAGAGTCCCGGGGAGCTGTTTTTT	CASSRYIKSPGELFF	-	TRBJ2-2	-	TRBV7-2
TGTGCCAGCAGCTTCTTAGGACAGGGTGATCAGCCCCAGCATTTT	CASSFLGQGDQPQHF	TRBD1	TRBJ1-5	-	TRBV7-9
TGTGCCACCAGCAGAGCCGAGACGGAGAGCTCCTACGAGCAGTTCTTC	CATSRAETESSYEQFF	-	TRBJ2-1	-	TRBV15
TGCAGTGCCTACGACAGGGTGGCTTCACCCCTCCACTTT	CSAYDRVASPLHF	TRBD1	TRBJ1-6	few	TRBV20-1
TGTGCCAGCAGCTCGCGCCAAGTAGCGGGGGACCATGGTACGCAGTATTTT	CASSSRQVAGDHGTQYF	TRBD2	TRBJ2-3	few	TRBV7-2
TGCAGTGCTTACAGGGAAACAGATACGCAGTATTTT	CSAYRETDTQYF	-	TRBJ2-3	-	TRBV20-1